The present T cell receptor beta chain was sequenced within a study of blood T cell repertoires in COVID-19. Study context: COVID-19 samples collected from the United States, Italy and Spain covered acute and convalescent phases.

In the study's own analysis: The authors estimated nucleated cell counts from reference gene primer amplification. Produced via immunoSEQ multiplex PCR; TCRdb's table is partial and in-frame only. V and J calls and clone size are copied from that table; D and trimming were computed from the DNA. The repertoire holds under 300,000 clones, with about 83% as singletons. V dropped 6 bases and J dropped 5; count of bases not matched to a gene: 12. This CDR3 has 15 residues. Looked up from germline, CDR1 is SEHNR and CDR2 is FQNEAQ (reference sequence). The sequence came from a human donor in a cohort sampled during active COVID-19. What was sequenced was peripheral blood. The rearrangement links TRBV7-9 to TRBJ1-1, with 7 nucleotides matching TRBD1. The CDR3 loop reads CASSFRGGTNTEAFF. The CDR3 DNA reads as TGTGCCAGCAGTTTTAGAGGGGGCACGAATACTGAAGCTTTCTTT. Variable domain in full (rest from reference TRBV7-9 and TRBJ1-1): DTGVSQNPRHKITKRGQNVTFRCDPISEHNRLYWYRQTLGQGPEFLTYFQNEAQLEKSRLLSDRFSAERPKGSFSTLEIQRTEQGDSAMYLCASSFRGGTNTEAFFGQGTRLTVV.